This paragraph reports one T cell receptor beta chain. The sample belongs to a study of early T cells in non-severe SARS-CoV-2 infection. The wider study: Sequencing targeted bulk RNA from unsorted whole blood, leaving chains unpaired.

One entry per CDR3 protein, called by TCRdb with MiXCR from the 5' RACE reads. Among about 80,000 distinct CDR3 sequences, 9% to 15% were seen once, and the ten largest hold 15% to 17%. Trimming shortened V by 1 base and J by 0 bases, and 6 bases separated the two germline ends. The CDR3 runs 13 residues. The germline V gene encodes CDR1 DFQATT and CDR2 SNEGSKA (reference sequence). The gene calls are TRBV20-1 and TRBJ1-1; D unresolved. The TCR originated in an adult who was a healthcare worker with PCR-confirmed SARS-CoV-2 infection or an uninfected control (not recorded which). The donor label of this sample is uncertain. The specimen was whole blood, collected at baseline. The CDR3 loop reads CSARGRLNTEAFF. CDR3 sequence (DNA): TGCAGTGCTAGAGGCCGACTGAACACTGAAGCTTTCTTT.